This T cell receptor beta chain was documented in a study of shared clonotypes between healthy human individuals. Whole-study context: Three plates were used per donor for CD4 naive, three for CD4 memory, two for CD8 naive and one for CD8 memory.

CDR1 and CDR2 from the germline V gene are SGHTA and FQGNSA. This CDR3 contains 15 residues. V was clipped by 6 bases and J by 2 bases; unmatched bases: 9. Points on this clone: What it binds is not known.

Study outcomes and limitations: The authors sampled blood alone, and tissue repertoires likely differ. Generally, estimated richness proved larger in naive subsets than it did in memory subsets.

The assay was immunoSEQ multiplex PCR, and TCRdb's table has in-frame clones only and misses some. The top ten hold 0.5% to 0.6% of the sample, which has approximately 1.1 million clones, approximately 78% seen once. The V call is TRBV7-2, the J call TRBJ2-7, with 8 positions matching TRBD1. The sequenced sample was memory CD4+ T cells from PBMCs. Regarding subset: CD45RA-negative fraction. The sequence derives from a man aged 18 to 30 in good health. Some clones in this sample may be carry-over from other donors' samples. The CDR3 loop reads CASRKDRGLTYEQYF. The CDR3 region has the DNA TGTGCCAGCAGAAAAGACAGGGGTCTAACCTACGAGCAGTACTTC. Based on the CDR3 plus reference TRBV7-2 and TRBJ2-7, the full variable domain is GAGVSQSPSNKVTEKGKDVELRCDPISGHTALYWYRQSLGQGLEFLIYFQGNSAPDKSGLPSDRFSAERTGGSVSTLTIQRTQQEDSAVYLCASRKDRGLTYEQYFGPGTRLTVT.